These 4 T cell receptor beta chains were all obtained from the same sample, sequenced in a study of early T cells in non-severe SARS-CoV-2 infection (dated by TCRdb to the early 2020s). The library was obtained by 5' RACE. Sequencing instrument: NextSeq 500. TCRdb itself trimmed the public reads at Q25 with fastp, ran MiXCR and retained productive beta chains. Under each unique CDR3 protein, matching rows form one entry showing the most common genes and DNA. Here the sample has some 80,000 distinct CDR3 sequences; 9.5% to 15% occur a single time. 3.4% of the sample is in the top ten clones. What was sequenced was whole blood. The origin of the receptors is an adult who was a healthcare worker with PCR-confirmed SARS-CoV-2 infection or an uninfected control (not recorded which).

The sample holds a few counts of this clonotype. J is TRBJ1-5 and V is TRBV30; D gene unclear. V lost 0 bases and J lost 4, with 7 bases in between. This CDR3 is built from 13 residues. CDR1 is GTSNPN and CDR2 is SVGIG in the germline V gene (reference sequence). The CDR3 loop reads CAWSVRANQPQHF. CDR3 nucleotide sequence: TGTGCCTGGAGTGTGAGGGCGAATCAGCCCCAGCATTTT.

There are many counts of this clonotype. The V call is TRBV9, the J call TRBJ2-3; maybe TRBD1 (6 bases). This CDR3 spans 15 amino acids. Between the trimmed V and J ends, which lost 4 bases and 2 bases, there was a span of 14 bases. CDR1 SGDLS and CDR2 YYNGEE come from the germline V gene. The CDR3 nucleotides are TGTGCCAGCAGCAAAAGGACAGAACTCACAGATACGCAGTATTTT. Residues: CASSKRTELTDTQYF.

The V and J genes are TRBV5-1 and TRBJ2-6, with a tentative D call TRBD1 (6 bases). Trimming took 4 bases from V and 2 from J, leaving 13 bases between them. CDR1 is SGHRS and CDR2 is YFSETQ in the germline V gene. CDR3 size: 16 residues. CDR3 DNA: TGCGCCAGCAGCAGCTGGACAGTGGCTGGGGCCAACGTCCTGACTTTC. It specifies CASSSWTVAGANVLTF.

In its sample, this clonotype was seen a few times. J is TRBJ1-1 and V is TRBV20-1, with D uncertain. The ends were cut back, 3 bases at V and 5 bases at J, with 10 bases in the middle. The germline gives CDR1 DFQATT, CDR2 SNEGSKA (reference sequence). The CDR3 spans 12 residues. The CDR3 is CSAREGGTEAFF. The DNA for the CDR3 is TGCAGTGCTAGGGAGGGCGGGACTGAAGCTTTCTTT.